This TCR beta chain is drawn from a study of T cell changes during pregnancy in multiple sclerosis. Measured with immunoSEQ multiplex PCR; TCRdb has only the in-frame clones, and not every one. The repertoire has some 43,000 clones, less than 95% of them found once; the top ten carry over 8%. The CDR3 runs to 14 residues. The V gene's germline CDR1 is MGHRA and CDR2 YSYEKL. Between the trimmed V and J ends, which lost 1 base and 5 bases, there was a span of 11 bases. The TCR was taken from a female donor with multiple sclerosis, enrolled in a pregnancy study. Sequencing used CD8+ T cells from peripheral blood mononuclear cells, obtained in the first trimester of pregnancy. The chain carries TRBV4-1 and TRBJ1-2; the D is unclear. DNA for the CDR3: TGCGCCAGCAGCCAAGGGGAGGGATTATATGGCTACACCTTC. It encodes CASSQGEGLYGYTF.